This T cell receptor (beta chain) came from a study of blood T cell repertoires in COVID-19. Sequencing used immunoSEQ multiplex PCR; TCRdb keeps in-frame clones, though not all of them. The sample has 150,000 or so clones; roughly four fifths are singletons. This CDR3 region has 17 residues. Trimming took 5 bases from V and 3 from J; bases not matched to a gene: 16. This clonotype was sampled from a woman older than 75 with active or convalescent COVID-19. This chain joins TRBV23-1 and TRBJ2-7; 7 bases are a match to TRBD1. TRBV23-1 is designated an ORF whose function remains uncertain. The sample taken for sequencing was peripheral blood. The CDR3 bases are TGCGCCAGCAGTGCCAGGGTTCCGGGACAGACCAGCTACGAGCAGTACTTC. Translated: CASSARVPGQTSYEQYF.